This TCR beta chain was identified in a study of cytomegalovirus exposure and HLA in healthy donors. While unrecorded immune exposures were likely, the donors were nominally healthy when sampled. About this clone: Its antigen is not identified.

PCR involved 60 Vbeta and 13 Jbeta primers. The method was immunoSEQ multiplex PCR; TCRdb's version includes in-frame clones alone and lacks a portion of them. The sample lists some 160,000 clones, roughly 87% occurring once. Study-level results: V- and J-gene trimming of TCR beta was linked (in a later analysis) to a missense DCLRE1C variant.

This sequence was found in a woman aged 45-59 years in good health and CMV-seronegative. Sample: PBMCs.

The CDR3 DNA reads TGTGCCATCAGTGGACAGGTAACTAGCTCCTACGAGCAGTACTTC. This gives the protein CAISGQVTSSYEQYF. The genes are TRBV10-3 and TRBJ2-7, with D possibly matching TRBD1 (6 bases). The CDR3 extends over 15 amino acids. Germline CDR1 and CDR2: ENHRY and SYGVKD. Trimming shortened V by 4 bases and J by 0 bases, and 13 bases separated the two germline ends.